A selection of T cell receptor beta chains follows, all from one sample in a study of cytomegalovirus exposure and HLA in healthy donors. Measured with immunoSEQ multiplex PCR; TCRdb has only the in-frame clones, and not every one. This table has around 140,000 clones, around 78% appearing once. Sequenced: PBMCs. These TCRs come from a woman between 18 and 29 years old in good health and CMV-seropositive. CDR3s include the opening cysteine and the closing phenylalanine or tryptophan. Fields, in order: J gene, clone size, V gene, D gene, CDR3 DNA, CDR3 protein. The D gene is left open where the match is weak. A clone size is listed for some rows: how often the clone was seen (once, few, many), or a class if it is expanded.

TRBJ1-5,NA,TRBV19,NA,TGTGCCAGTAGTTCCAGGGGAGGGACCGGCAATCAGCCCCAGCATTTT,CASSSRGGTGNQPQHF
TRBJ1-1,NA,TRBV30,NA,TGTGCCTGGAGGATCACAGGGAACACTGAAGCTTTCTTT,CAWRITGNTEAFF
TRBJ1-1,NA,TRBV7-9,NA,TGTGCCAGCAGCGAACAGGGCCTCATAGGTGAAGCTTTCTTT,CASSEQGLIGEAFF
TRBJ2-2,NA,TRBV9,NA,TGTGCCAGCAGCGTAGGCCAGGGGCGAGGTTGGAACACCGGGGAGCTGTTTTTT,CASSVGQGRGWNTGELFF
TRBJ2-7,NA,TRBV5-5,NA,TGTGCCAGCAGCCAGGGACACGATTACGAGCAGTACTTC,CASSQGHDYEQYF
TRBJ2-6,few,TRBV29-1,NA,TGCAGCGTTGCGGAGCTCGTGTCACCTGGGGCCAACGTCCTGACTTTC,CSVAELVSPGANVLTF
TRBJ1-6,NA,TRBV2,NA,TGTGCCAGCAGAGTCGGGACTCTAGGTTTGGATTCACCCCTCCACTTT,CASRVGTLGLDSPLHF
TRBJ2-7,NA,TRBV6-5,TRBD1,TGTGCCAGCAGTTACTCAGGACAGGGTGGAGAGCAGTACTTC,CASSYSGQGGEQYF
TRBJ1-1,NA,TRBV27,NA,TGTGCCAGCAGTAAGAACAGGATGAACACTGAAGCTTTCTTT,CASSKNRMNTEAFF
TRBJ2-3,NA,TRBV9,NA,TGTGCCAGCAGCGGGGGAGGAGCATTGAGCACAGGTACGCAGTATTTT,CASSGGGALSTGTQYF
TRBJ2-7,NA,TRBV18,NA,TGTGCCAGCTCAGGTGGAGGTAAGAGGGTACTCTACGAGCAGTACTTC,CASSGGGKRVLYEQYF
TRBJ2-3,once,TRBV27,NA,TGTGCCAGCAGTTTCGAAGGGCAACTTGGAGGTACGCAGTATTTT,CASSFEGQLGGTQYF
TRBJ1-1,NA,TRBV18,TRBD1,TGTGCCAGCTCACCACCGGGACAGTTGAACACTGAAGCTTTCTTT,CASSPPGQLNTEAFF
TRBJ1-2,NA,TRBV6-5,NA,TGTGCCAGCAGCCCCGGTAGCCCGGTTGGCTACACCTTC,CASSPGSPVGYTF
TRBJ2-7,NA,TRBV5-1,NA,TGCGCCAGCAGCTTGGAGAGGAGTATCTTTTCCTACGAGCAGTACTTC,CASSLERSIFSYEQYF
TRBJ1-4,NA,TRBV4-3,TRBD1,TGCGCCAGCAGCCATGGGACAGGGGGCAAGGAAAAACTGTTTTTT,CASSHGTGGKEKLFF
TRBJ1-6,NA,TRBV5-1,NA,TGCGCCAGCAGCTTGGCCGGGGGATATAAAAATTCACCCCTCCACTTT,CASSLAGGYKNSPLHF
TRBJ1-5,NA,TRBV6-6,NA,TGTGCCAGCAATGACAGGCGAAGGGGGATGAATCAGCCCCAGCATTTT,CASNDRRRGMNQPQHF
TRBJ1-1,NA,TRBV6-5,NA,TGTGCCAGCAGTTACGAAGGGAGAACTGAAGCTTTCTTT,CASSYEGRTEAFF
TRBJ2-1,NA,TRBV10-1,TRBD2,TGCGCCAGCAGAAAACTAGCGAACAATGAGCAGTTCTTC,CASRKLANNEQFF
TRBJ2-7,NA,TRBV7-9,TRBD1,TGTGCCAGCAGCTTAGAGGGACAGGGCCACGAGCAGTACTTC,CASSLEGQGHEQYF
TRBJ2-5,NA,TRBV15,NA,TGTGCCACCAGCAGGAGGGGGGAGACCCAGTACTTC,CATSRRGETQYF
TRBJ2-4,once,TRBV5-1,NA,TGCGCCAGCAGCCCCTACCCAGGGATTCTAGCCAAAAACATTCAGTACTTC,CASSPYPGILAKNIQYF
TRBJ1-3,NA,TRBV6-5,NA,TGTGCCAGCAGTGGAGGGCCTGGAAACACCATATATTTT,CASSGGPGNTIYF
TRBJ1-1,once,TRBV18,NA,TGTGCCAGCTCACCACCTATATTGAACACTGAAGCTTTCTTT,CASSPPILNTEAFF
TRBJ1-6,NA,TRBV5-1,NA,TGCGCCAGCAGCGGGAGCTCCTATAATTCACCCCTCCACTTT,CASSGSSYNSPLHF